This entry lists 30 T cell receptor beta chains sequenced from one sample in a study of blood T cell repertoires in COVID-19. Method: immunoSEQ multiplex PCR; TCRdb's copy keeps in-frame clones and lacks some. The sample shows around 100,000 clones, 80% to 90% of them seen only once. Sequencing was done on a sample of peripheral blood. The receptors stem from a man older than 75 with acute or convalescent COVID-19.

This clone appeared once. The J gene is TRBJ2-1, the V gene TRBV7-8, with unresolved D. V was cut by 1 base and J by 4 bases, with 14 bases left in between. CDR1 SGHVS and CDR2 FQNEAQ come from the germline V gene. There are 16 residues in the CDR3. The CDR3: CASSLGARDRYNEQFF. The CDR3 DNA sequence: TGTGCCAGCAGCTTAGGGGCCCGAGATAGGTACAATGAGCAGTTCTTC.

V and J are TRBV11-2 and TRBJ2-7; the D gene is possibly TRBD2 (6 bases). From germline, CDR1 is SGHAT and CDR2 FQNNGV. Trimming removed 5 bases from V and 6 bases from J, with 14 bases in between. There are 13 residues in the CDR3. Here the CDR3 DNA reads TGTGCCAGCAGCCTTATCCTGGGGGGCGAGCAGTACTTC. It specifies CASSLILGGEQYF.

Details on this clone: Other DNA sequences in the same sample also yield this CDR3. The V call is TRBV11-3, the J call TRBJ1-1, with D possibly being TRBD1 (5 bases). There are 13 residues in the CDR3. The V gene's germline CDR1 is SGHNT and CDR2 YENEEA. Trimming cost V 3 bases and J 3 bases, with 8 bases left between them. The CDR3 here is CASSFDRDTEAFF. The CDR3, as DNA: TGTGCCAGCAGCTTTGACAGAGACACTGAAGCTTTCTTT.

This rearrangement joins TRBV14 to TRBJ1-1, with D possibly TRBD1 on 5 matching bases. Germline lookup yields CDR1 SGHDN and CDR2 FVKESK. Deletions cut 4 bases from V and 8 bases from J, with 14 bases between. CDR3 length: 13 amino acids. The CDR3 is CASSPSKDKEAFF. CDR3 coding DNA: TGTGCCAGCAGCCCATCGAAGGACAAAGAAGCTTTCTTT.

CDR3 sequence reads: CASSAAGLGNSPLHF. CDR3 coding DNA: TGTGCCAGCAGTGCGGCCGGCCTCGGGAATTCACCCCTCCACTTT. The chain has TRBV2 and TRBJ1-6, with D unresolved. Germline CDR1 is SNHLY and CDR2 is FYNNEI. V lost 4 bases to trimming and J lost 7 bases, with 14 bases between them. The CDR3 totals 15 residues.

This clone was picked up one time. This chain joins TRBV6-1 and TRBJ1-6; D is unresolved. The CDR3 extends over 15 amino acids. CDR1 and CDR2 (germline): MNHNS, SASEGT. The V end was cut by 3 bases, the J end by 9 bases, with 15 bases between. The CDR3 loop reads CASSDLSTAGSPLHF. The CDR3 nucleotides read TGTGCCAGCAGTGATCTGTCCACGGCGGGTTCACCCCTCCACTTT.

The chain links TRBV14 to TRBJ2-1, with TRBD1 matching over 8 bases. The germline V gene has CDR1 SGHDN and CDR2 FVKESK. V gave up 1 base and J gave up 8 bases; unmatched junction bases: 10. The CDR3 has 16 amino acids. This CDR3 reads CASSQVVDRVMDEQFF. Written as DNA, the CDR3 is TGTGCCAGCAGCCAAGTGGTGGACAGGGTGATGGATGAGCAGTTCTTC.

The gene calls are TRBV5-1 and TRBJ1-6; no clear D. Per the germline V gene, CDR1 is SGHRS and CDR2 is YFSETQ. This CDR3 comprises 14 residues. The V end lost 0 bases, the J end lost 9 bases, and 10 bases lay between the germline ends. CDR3 in amino acids: CASSLGQASSPLHF. CDR3 DNA: TGCGCCAGCAGCTTGGGGCAAGCTAGTTCACCCCTCCACTTT. Supplemented by reference TRBV5-1 and TRBJ1-6, the full variable domain reads KAGVTQTPRYLIKTRGQQVTLSCSPISGHRSVSWYQQTPGQGLQFLFEYFSETQRNKGNFPGRFSGRQFSNSRSEMNVSTLELGDSALYLCASSLGQASSPLHFGNGTRLTVT.

The chain combines TRBV28 with TRBJ2-7; weak D call: TRBD1 (5 bases). This CDR3 has 13 residues. Trimming took 6 bases from V and 6 from J, leaving 15 bases between them. Germline V lookup: CDR1 MDHEN, CDR2 SYDVKM. The chain's CDR3 is CASRLGQRAEQYF. In DNA, the CDR3 is TGTGCCAGCAGGCTAGGACAAAGGGCCGAGCAGTACTTC.

This sequence joins TRBV5-4 and TRBJ2-7; D might be TRBD1 (5 bases). CDR3 length equals 14 residues. CDR1 and CDR2 from the germline V gene are SGHNT and YYREEE (reference sequence). Trimming stripped 5 bases from V and 2 bases from J, with 14 bases between. The CDR3, as DNA: TGTGCCAGCAGACCTGACAGAATTACCTACGAGCAGTACTTC. It encodes CASRPDRITYEQYF.

The chain combines TRBV28 with TRBJ1-1; no clear D gene. Per germline, CDR1 MDHEN and CDR2 SYDVKM. The V end was cut by 10 bases, the J end by 10 bases, with 16 bases between. The CDR3 sequence is 11 residues long. CDR3 residues: CAIRSGEGAFF. Here the CDR3 DNA reads TGTGCCATTAGGAGCGGGGAGGGAGCTTTCTTT.

This rearrangement joins TRBV29-1 to TRBJ2-5; possible D gene TRBD2, 5 bases. The CDR3 totals 11 residues. Trimming cost V 7 bases and J 5 bases, with 11 bases left between them. Germline CDR1 reads SQVTM; CDR2 reads ANQGSEA. The CDR3 DNA reads TGCAGCGGGGAGTTTCGGGAGACCCAGTACTTC. Translated: CSGEFRETQYF.

This chain joins TRBV9 and TRBJ2-3, with 8 positions matching TRBD1. Germline assignment: CDR1 SGDLS and CDR2 YYNGEE. The CDR3 spans 16 residues. V gave up 4 bases and J gave up 4 bases; unmatched junction bases: 11. DNA of the CDR3: TGTGCCAGCAGCTTAAGGACAGGGAGAGAATCAGATACGCAGTATTTT. It translates to CASSLRTGRESDTQYF.

The chain links TRBV27 to TRBJ1-1, with a possible D match to TRBD1 (5 bases). Per germline, CDR1 MNHEY and CDR2 SMNVEV (reference sequence). V lost 3 bases and J lost 5, with 16 bases in between. The CDR3 extends over 15 amino acids. The DNA for the CDR3 is TGTGCCAGCAGTTTCTCTCCAGGGAAGGGGACTGAAGCTTTCTTT. It yields the protein CASSFSPGKGTEAFF.

This chain connects TRBV19 to TRBJ2-7, with TRBD2 identical over 10 bases. CDR3 length: 14 residues. J lost 3 bases, V lost 8 bases, and 7 bases had no gene match. Germline V CDR1 and CDR2: LNHDA, SQIVND (reference sequence). DNA for the CDR3: TGTGCCAGTTATAGCGGGGGGCCGCTCTACGAGCAGTACTTC. Its protein product is CASYSGGPLYEQYF.

This clone was recorded a few times. V is TRBV18 and J is TRBJ1-1, with 7 bases identical to TRBD1. This CDR3 is 15 amino acids long. Looked up from germline, CDR1 is KGHSH and CDR2 is LQKENI. Germline trimming cut 4 bases from V and 4 bases from J; bases unmatched to any gene: 9. The CDR3 DNA is TGTGCCAGCTCACTCCAGACAGGGTCGGGCACTGAAGCTTTCTTT. It is translated as CASSLQTGSGTEAFF.

The chain links TRBV28 to TRBJ2-5; D gene uncertain. V dropped 3 bases and J dropped 5 bases, with 4 bases sitting between them. Germline CDR1 is MDHEN and CDR2 is SYDVKM. This CDR3 comprises 11 residues. CDR3 coding DNA: TGTGCCAGCAGTTTCCGGGAGACCCAGTACTTC. Its translation is CASSFRETQYF.

The chain has TRBV5-8 and TRBJ1-1; a possible D gene is TRBD1 (5 bases). CDR1 is SGHTS and CDR2 is YDEGEE in the germline V gene. Trimming took off 1 base at V and 4 bases at J, with 11 bases between the two ends. The CDR3 consists of 14 residues. As DNA, the CDR3 is TGTGCCAGCAGCTTGCTTACGACAGCCACTGAAGCTTTCTTT. Translating gives CASSLLTTATEAFF.

The chain joins TRBV9 to TRBJ1-2; the match to TRBD1 covers 7 bases. V gave up 2 bases and J gave up 7 bases; unmatched junction bases: 2. Germline CDR1 is SGDLS and CDR2 is YYNGEE. CDR3 length: 12 amino acids. CDR3 nucleotides: TGTGCCAGCAGCGTTCAGGGGGGTGGCTACACCTTC. Its translation is CASSVQGGGYTF.

This clone was observed a handful of times. This chain links TRBV4-3 with TRBJ2-1; 10 bases align to TRBD2. The J segment lost 7 bases and the V segment lost 0 bases, leaving 12 bases of the junction unmatched. The CDR3 covers 18 residues. Germline-derived CDR1 and CDR2 are LGHNA and YSLEER. CDR3 in amino acids: CASSQEGLAGEMGNEQFF. CDR3 DNA: TGCGCCAGCAGCCAAGAAGGGCTAGCGGGAGAAATGGGGAATGAGCAGTTCTTC.

The DNA for the CDR3 is TGCGCCAGCAGCCGAAAAGTACCGGGACAGGGGAACACCGGGGAGCTGTTTTTT. Protein: CASSRKVPGQGNTGELFF. The rearrangement uses TRBV4-3 and TRBJ2-2; 9 positions agree with TRBD1. Germline V CDR1 and CDR2: LGHNA, YSLEER. The V segment lost 4 bases and the J segment 1 base; nucleotides outside the gene matches: 10. This CDR3 has 18 amino acids.

The rearrangement joins TRBV10-3 to TRBJ1-2, with 7 bases lining up with TRBD1. Germline CDR1 and CDR2: ENHRY and SYGVKD. CDR3 length: 15 amino acids. V lost 2 bases, J lost 3 bases, and 6 bases stayed unmatched. In DNA, the CDR3 is TGTGCCATCAGTGAGGGGGACAGATCTCACTATGGCTACACCTTC. It yields the protein CAISEGDRSHYGYTF.

V usage is TRBV7-3 and J usage is TRBJ2-3, with D unclear. The V gene's germline CDR1 is SGHTA and CDR2 FQGTGA. The CDR3 is 15 residues long. V lost 3 bases, J lost 1 base, and 11 bases lay in between. The CDR3 region has the DNA TGTGCCAGCAGCTTTCAGGCCTCGGGCACAGATACGCAGTATTTT. It yields the protein CASSFQASGTDTQYF.

J is TRBJ2-7 and V is TRBV6-1; D is undetermined. CDR3 length equals 14 residues. The germline V and J ends were trimmed by 2 bases and 3 bases, with 11 bases remaining between them. Per germline, CDR1 MNHNS and CDR2 SASEGT. The CDR3 here is CASSESGPFYEQYF. Here the CDR3 DNA reads TGTGCCAGCAGTGAATCCGGTCCCTTCTACGAGCAGTACTTC.

In this sample, this clone turned up a few times. The same CDR3 can be traced to other DNA sequences in this sample. This sequence joins TRBV27 and TRBJ1-5; tentative D call: TRBD1 (5 bases). The CDR3 is made up of 15 amino acids. Germline CDR1 MNHEY, CDR2 SMNVEV (reference sequence). V was clipped by 5 bases and J by 3 bases, with 14 bases between them. The CDR3 sequence is CASSQGTLPNQPQHF. CDR3 DNA sequence: TGTGCCAGCAGTCAGGGAACACTACCCAATCAGCCCCAGCATTTT.

This clone has only one observation. The chain links TRBV18 to TRBJ1-3; TRBD1 might be the D (6 bases). Trimming removed 4 bases from V and 2 bases from J, with 12 bases in between. This CDR3 is built from 15 residues. Germline V CDR1 and CDR2: KGHSH, LQKENI. CDR3 sequence: CASSQSGTTGNTIYF. CDR3 DNA sequence: TGTGCCAGCTCACAATCCGGGACAACTGGAAACACCATATATTTT.

The rearrangement joins TRBV7-2 to TRBJ1-1, with 7 bases identical to TRBD1. Germline CDR1 SGHTA, CDR2 FQGNSA. This CDR3 has 14 amino acids. V lost 5 bases to trimming and J lost 4 bases; unmatched junction nucleotides: 7. The CDR3 DNA follows: TGTGCCAGCAGCGCAACAGGGGTCGGCACTGAAGCTTTCTTT. Translating it yields CASSATGVGTEAFF.

The V gene is TRBV10-2, the J gene TRBJ2-1; D could derive from TRBD1 or TRBD2 (5 bases each). The V gene's germline CDR1 is WSHSY and CDR2 SAAADI. The CDR3 runs to 13 residues. V was cut by 6 bases and J by 2 bases, with 8 bases left in between. CDR3 in amino acids: CASREDTYNEQFF. CDR3 DNA: TGCGCCAGCAGGGAGGACACCTACAATGAGCAGTTCTTC.

Only one count was recorded for this clone. This sequence joins TRBV10-1 and TRBJ2-7, with no clear D. The CDR3 runs 13 residues. V dropped 4 bases and J dropped 2 bases, with 9 bases sitting between them. Germline values: CDR1 WNHNN, CDR2 SYGVQD (reference sequence). CDR3 coding DNA: TGCGCCAGCAGTGGGGCCGCAACCTACGAGCAGTACTTC. It yields the protein CASSGAATYEQYF.

This clone was found a few times. The junction does not match germline at one end; this may be a read error. The CDR3 nucleotides read TGTGCCAGTAGGATAGGACTTGACGATGGCTACACCTTC. It encodes CASRIGLDDGYTF. J is TRBJ1-2 and V is TRBV19, with no clear D. The CDR3 is made up of 13 amino acids. CDR1 LNHDA and CDR2 SQIVND come from the germline V gene (reference sequence).